The 9 T cell receptor beta chains reported below all come from one sample, sequenced in a study of T cell changes during pregnancy in multiple sclerosis. Produced via immunoSEQ multiplex PCR; TCRdb's table is partial and in-frame only. The data contain roughly 100,000 clones, about 90% of them seen just once; the ten biggest clones take up less than 2%. The sample was peripheral blood, taken before pregnancy. Receptors were obtained from a female donor with multiple sclerosis, enrolled in a pregnancy study.

The chain combines TRBV2 with TRBJ1-5; tentative D call: TRBD1 (5 bases). Trimming took 6 bases from V and 0 from J, leaving 15 bases between them. The CDR3 covers 16 residues. CDR1 SNHLY and CDR2 FYNNEI come from the germline V gene. The CDR3 spells CASRVRDPYSNQPQHF. CDR3 nucleotides: TGTGCCAGCAGGGTCAGGGATCCCTATAGCAATCAGCCCCAGCATTTT.

V gene TRBV28 combines with J gene TRBJ2-7, with unresolved D. The germline V and J ends were trimmed by 3 bases and 6 bases, with 15 bases remaining between them. The CDR3 is 14 amino acids. Germline lookup yields CDR1 MDHEN and CDR2 SYDVKM. CDR3 sequence (DNA): TGTGCCAGCAGTTTTGCAGTAAAGAATCGCGAGCAGTACTTC. This sequence encodes CASSFAVKNREQYF. Full variable domain (rest looked up from reference TRBV28 and TRBJ2-7): DVKVTQSSRYLVKRTGEKVFLECVQDMDHENMFWYRQDPGLGLRLIYFSYDVKMKEKGDIPEGYSVSREKKERFSLILESASTNQTSMYLCASSFAVKNREQYFGPGTRLTVT.

The chain combines TRBV7-2 with TRBJ2-1; D may be TRBD2 (6 bases). Germline V gene data show CDR1 as SGHTA and CDR2 as FQGNSA. V was pared by 5 bases and J by 12 bases, with 14 bases between. The CDR3 covers 12 residues. The CDR3 here is CASSPPSVRQFF. CDR3 coding DNA: TGTGCCAGCAGCCCCCCTAGCGTGAGGCAGTTCTTC.

The V and J genes are TRBV6-5 and TRBJ1-2, with a possible D match to TRBD1 (6 bases). V lost 6 bases, J lost 8 bases, and 22 bases lay in between. The CDR3 is 15 residues long. Germline V lookup: CDR1 MNHEY, CDR2 SVGAGI. The CDR3 bases are TGTGCCAGCAGGCCTACGTCTCTACCCCAGGGGGGCTACACCTTC. Amino acid sequence: CASRPTSLPQGGYTF.

The J gene is TRBJ2-2, the V gene TRBV9, with 8 positions matching TRBD1. Germline assignment: CDR1 SGDLS and CDR2 YYNGEE. CDR3 length: 15 amino acids. V was pared by 2 bases and J by 6 bases, with 6 bases of the junction left unmatched. The CDR3: CASSVRGREAGELFF. Here the CDR3 DNA reads TGTGCCAGCAGCGTCAGGGGGCGCGAGGCCGGGGAGCTGTTTTTT. Based on the CDR3 plus reference TRBV9 and TRBJ2-2, the full variable domain is DSGVTQTPKHLITATGQRVTLRCSPRSGDLSVYWYQQSLDQGLQFLIQYYNGEERAKGNILERFSAQQFPDLHSELNLSSLELGDSALYFCASSVRGREAGELFFGEGSRLTVL.

The V gene is TRBV7-2, the J gene TRBJ2-2; D might be TRBD2 (5 bases). Deletions cut 6 bases from V and 5 bases from J, with 19 bases between. Germline loops: CDR1 SGHTA, CDR2 FQGNSA. The CDR3 is 16 amino acids. Here the CDR3 DNA reads TGTGCCAGCAGTTACCTCGACAAGCGGAAAACCGGGGAGCTGTTTTTT. Translation: CASSYLDKRKTGELFF.

Here the CDR3 reads CASSSLGLGKQETQYF. Here the CDR3 DNA reads TGTGCCAGCAGTTCCCTCGGACTAGGGAAACAAGAGACCCAGTACTTC. This chain links TRBV27 with TRBJ2-5; the match to TRBD2 covers 7 bases. CDR1 MNHEY and CDR2 SMNVEV come from the germline V gene (reference sequence). CDR3 size: 16 residues. V was clipped by 4 bases and J by 2 bases; unmatched bases: 10.

The rearrangement uses TRBV5-5 and TRBJ1-4, with a tentative D call TRBD1 (6 bases). CDR3 length equals 15 residues. Trimming stripped 5 bases from V and 5 bases from J, with 16 bases between. Looked up from germline, CDR1 is SGHKS and CDR2 is YYEKEE (reference sequence). CDR3 bases: TGTGCCAGCAGGCCCAGAGGACAGTTAAATGAAAAACTGTTTTTT. Amino acids: CASRPRGQLNEKLFF. Filled out from reference TRBV5-5 and TRBJ1-4, the complete variable domain reads DAGVTQSPTHLIKTRGQQVTLRCSPISGHKSVSWYQQVLGQGPQFIFQYYEKEERGRGNFPDRFSARQFPNYSSELNVNALLLGDSALYLCASRPRGQLNEKLFFGSGTQLSVL.

The chain recombines TRBV7-3 with TRBJ2-7; D is possibly TRBD2 (6 bases). Germline CDR1 and CDR2: SGHTA and FQGTGA. The V end was cut by 0 bases, the J end by 4 bases, with 13 bases between. The CDR3 runs to 15 residues. This CDR3 reads CASSLTPGASYEQYF. The CDR3 nucleotides are TGTGCCAGCAGCTTAACCCCGGGAGCTTCTTACGAGCAGTACTTC. Together with reference TRBV7-3 and TRBJ2-7, the CDR3 gives the full variable domain: GAGVSQTPSNKVTEKGKYVELRCDPISGHTALYWYRQSLGQGPEFLIYFQGTGAADDSGLPNDRFFAVRPEGSVSTLKIQRTERGDSAVYLCASSLTPGASYEQYFGPGTRLTVT.